The source of this T cell receptor (beta chain) is a study of blood T cell repertoires in COVID-19. Study as a whole: The origin of the acute and convalescent COVID-19 samples was the United States, Italy and Spain. PBMCs, B-cell-depleted T cells, or T cells provided the cDNA or gDNA that made up the material.

V was cut by 0 bases and J by 9 bases, with 6 bases left in between. Germline CDR1 and CDR2: SNHLY and FYNNEI. This CDR3 has 13 residues. Under the authors' procedure: By means of reference gene primer amplification, nucleated cell counts were estimated. Libraries were prepared by immunoSEQ multiplex PCR; TCRdb keeps only in-frame clonotypes and omits some of them. The D gene and trimming were derived from the DNA, and the V and J assignments and clone size from that table. The sample lists roughly 110,000 clones; roughly 80% were seen once. The sample was peripheral blood. J is TRBJ1-6 and V is TRBV2, with D possibly TRBD1 on 5 matching bases. The source of this sequence is a woman aged 60 to 75 with acute or convalescent COVID-19. CDR3 sequence (DNA): TGTGCCAGCAGTGAAGCCGGGGGTTCACCCCTCCACTTT. This encodes CASSEAGGSPLHF.